This entry lists 30 T cell receptor beta chains sequenced from one sample in a study of beta chain features in type 1 diabetes. The authors reverse transcribed all of the isolated RNA, so sequencing captured expressed TCRB transcripts. Sequenced by immunoSEQ multiplex PCR; TCRdb stores in-frame clones only, minus some. In the table there are around 240,000 clones, approximately 16% of which are singletons. Their antigens are not known. Study outcomes and limitations: The study found moderately but significantly shorter TCRB CDR3s in all four CD4+ subsets of Type 1 diabetes patients.

Sequencing was carried out using naive CD4+ T cells from blood. The receptor source for this set is a young man with type 1 diabetes.

This clone was counted only a few times. The rearrangement uses TRBV28 and TRBJ2-1; the D gene is possibly TRBD2 (6 bases). Between the trimmed V and J ends, which lost 6 bases and 5 bases, there was a span of 14 bases. The CDR3 runs 14 residues. Germline CDR1 MDHEN, CDR2 SYDVKM. DNA of the CDR3: TGTGCCAGCAGACGACAGACTAGACACAATGAGCAGTTCTTC. Amino acids: CASRRQTRHNEQFF.

In its sample, this clone was seen a few times. This chain links TRBV14 with TRBJ2-1; 8 bases map to TRBD1. Germline loops: CDR1 SGHDN, CDR2 FVKESK. V was clipped by 4 bases and J by 8 bases; unmatched bases: 10. The CDR3 runs to 15 residues. The chain's CDR3 is CASSPIGQGRDEQFF. The CDR3 coding sequence is TGTGCCAGCAGCCCGATAGGACAGGGCAGGGATGAGCAGTTCTTC.

This sequence joins TRBV13 and TRBJ2-5; possible D gene TRBD2, 6 bases. This CDR3 is 13 amino acids long. Germline V gene data show CDR1 as PRHDT and CDR2 as FYEKMQ (reference sequence). The V gene lost 5 bases and the J gene lost 4 bases, with 11 bases spanning the gap. CDR3 residues: CASSQAGRETQYF. The CDR3 nucleotides read TGTGCCAGCAGCCAAGCGGGCCGAGAGACCCAGTACTTC. The full variable domain, in which reference TRBV13 and TRBJ2-5 provide the parts outside the CDR3, is AAGVIQSPRHLIKEKRETATLKCYPIPRHDTVYWYQQGPGQDPQFLISFYEKMQSDKGSIPDRFSAQQFSDYHSELNMSSLELGDSALYFCASSQAGRETQYFGPGTRLLVL.

This clone came up a few times. The chain employs TRBV9 and TRBJ2-7; no clear D gene. The CDR3 is 15 amino acids. From germline, CDR1 is SGDLS and CDR2 YYNGEE. V shed 0 bases and J shed 0 bases, with 10 bases lying between them. The CDR3 reads CASSVGAESSYEQYF. In DNA, the CDR3 is TGTGCCAGCAGCGTAGGGGCGGAGAGCTCCTACGAGCAGTACTTC.

This clone occurred a few times. The chain joins TRBV30 to TRBJ2-5, with 15 nucleotides matching TRBD2. This CDR3 contains 15 residues. Looked up from germline, CDR1 is GTSNPN and CDR2 is SVGIG (reference sequence). The junction had 9 bases not matched to a gene; V was cut back by 8 bases and J by 5 bases. The CDR3 DNA sequence: TGTGCCGCCCGGACTAGCGGGAGGGCCATGGAGACCCAGTACTTC. Translated, it gives CAARTSGRAMETQYF. Using reference TRBV30 and TRBJ2-5 for the parts outside the CDR3, the full variable domain is SQTIHQWPATLVQPVGSPLSLECTVEGTSNPNLYWYRQAAGRGLQLLFYSVGIGQISSEVPQNLSASRPQDRQFILSSKKLLLSDSGFYLCAARTSGRAMETQYFGPGTRLLVL.

This clone was seen more than once but under ten times. This chain joins TRBV2 and TRBJ1-2, with D unresolved. The V gene lost 3 bases and the J gene lost 4 bases, with 6 bases spanning the gap. CDR1 is SNHLY, CDR2 FYNNEI, per germline. This CDR3 is 12 amino acids long. The CDR3 coding sequence is TGTGCCAGCAGTGACGAGGGCTATGGCTACACCTTC. This sequence encodes CASSDEGYGYTF.

In this sample, this clone turned up a few times. The sample holds other DNA sequences that translate to the same CDR3. J is TRBJ2-6 and V is TRBV7-2, with unresolved D. The CDR3 length is 15 residues. The germline V gene has CDR1 SGHTA and CDR2 FQGNSA. V lost 4 bases and J lost 0, with 7 bases in between. In DNA form, the CDR3 reads TGTGCCAGCAGCTCCCCTAGCTCTGGGGCCAACGTCCTGACTTTC. Translation: CASSSPSSGANVLTF.

This clone was counted between two and nine times. The rearrangement joins TRBV25-1 to TRBJ2-1, with 9 positions matching TRBD1. Germline assignment: CDR1 MGHDK and CDR2 SYGVNS. The CDR3 has 15 residues. Losses at the gene ends were 3 bases for V and 3 bases for J; bases not matched to a gene: 3. The CDR3 loop reads CASSDGQGSYNEQFF. The CDR3 DNA sequence: TGTGCCAGCAGTGACGGACAGGGGAGCTACAATGAGCAGTTCTTC.

The rearrangement joins TRBV27 to TRBJ1-2; D is unresolved. The CDR3 has 13 residues. Trimming cost V 5 bases and J 4 bases, with 11 bases left between them. From germline, CDR1 is MNHEY and CDR2 SMNVEV (reference sequence). The CDR3 protein is CASSRTALYGYTF. The CDR3 bases are TGTGCCAGCAGTCGGACCGCCCTCTATGGCTACACCTTC.

This sequence joins TRBV30 and TRBJ2-7, with TRBD1 matching over 8 bases. J was trimmed by 5 bases and V by 5 bases; bases with no gene match: 8. The CDR3 is 13 residues long. The V gene's germline CDR1 is GTSNPN and CDR2 SVGIG (reference sequence). CDR3 loop: CAWGTGGSDEQYF. The CDR3 DNA sequence: TGTGCCTGGGGTACAGGGGGGAGCGACGAGCAGTACTTC.

This clone was found a few times. This chain joins TRBV9 and TRBJ2-2, with a tentative D call TRBD2 (5 bases). V dropped 4 bases and J dropped 2 bases, with 9 bases sitting between them. This CDR3 region has 14 residues. Germline loops: CDR1 SGDLS, CDR2 YYNGEE. The CDR3 nucleotides read TGTGCCAGCAGCCCCGCTAGCAACACCGGGGAGCTGTTTTTT. Its translation: CASSPASNTGELFF.

V usage is TRBV10-1 and J usage is TRBJ2-5, with 7 nucleotides matching TRBD2. Per the germline V gene, CDR1 is WNHNN and CDR2 is SYGVQD (reference sequence). This CDR3 contains 11 residues. The ends lost 8 bases at V and 4 bases at J; junction bases unmatched: 1. For the CDR3, the DNA is TGCGCCAGCGCGGGAGCAGAGACCCAGTACTTC. This sequence encodes CASAGAETQYF.

This chain links TRBV5-6 with TRBJ2-7; D unclear. CDR1 is SGHDT, CDR2 YYEEEE, per germline. Trimming stripped 0 bases from V and 3 bases from J, with 4 bases between. The CDR3 runs 12 residues. The CDR3 DNA reads as TGTGCCAGCAGCTTGGATTACTACGAGCAGTACTTC. Translated, it gives CASSLDYYEQYF.

In this sample, this clone turned up a few times. The rearrangement links TRBV29-1 to TRBJ2-2; unclear D gene. Trimming removed 4 bases at V and 7 bases at J, with 10 bases between. The CDR3 is 12 amino acids. The germline V gene encodes CDR1 SQVTM and CDR2 ANQGSEA. The CDR3 DNA sequence: TGCAGCGTTGTGTGGGATGGCGGGGAGCTGTTTTTT. Translating gives CSVVWDGGELFF.

CDR3 sequence reads: CASRLAGEDTQYF. Here the CDR3 DNA reads TGTGCCAGTCGACTAGCGGGAGAAGATACGCAGTATTTT. This chain uses TRBV7-3 with TRBJ2-3; TRBD2 matches 12 bases. With 9 bases clipped from V and 5 bases from J, the junction kept 3 bases outside the gene matches. This CDR3 has 13 amino acids. Germline CDR1 is SGHTA and CDR2 is FQGTGA.

This chain joins TRBV21-1 and TRBJ2-1; the DNA was not used to check the table's D call, TRBD2. TRBV21-1 is an annotated pseudogene. CDR3 size: 12 residues. The CDR3 reads CASSRLAGDQFF. The CDR3, as DNA: TGTGCCAGCAGCAGGCTAGCGGGAGACCAGTTCTTC.

This clone was counted a single time. The J gene is TRBJ1-5, the V gene TRBV4-3; no clear D gene. In germline, CDR1 is LGHNA, CDR2 YSLEER. V was cut by 1 base and J by 1 base, with 8 bases left in between. The CDR3 is 15 residues long. The CDR3 DNA reads TGCGCCAGCAGCCAAGTAGCATACAGCAATCAGCCCCAGCATTTT. Protein: CASSQVAYSNQPQHF.

Here the CDR3 reads CASSQGTSASDTQYF. The CDR3 bases are TGCGCCAGCAGCCAAGGGACTAGCGCTTCAGATACGCAGTATTTT. This chain connects TRBV4-1 to TRBJ2-3, with 9 bases lining up with TRBD2. The CDR3 is 15 amino acids. Germline V gene lookup returns CDR1 MGHRA and CDR2 YSYEKL. The ends lost 1 base at V and 4 bases at J; junction bases unmatched: 3.

The rearrangement links TRBV15 to TRBJ1-1; D is unresolved. Germline lookup yields CDR1 LNHNV and CDR2 YYDKDF (reference sequence). Trimming took off 2 bases at V and 1 base at J, with 8 bases between the two ends. This CDR3 has 14 amino acids. The CDR3 spells CATSRMTGNTEAFF. As DNA, the CDR3 is TGTGCCACCAGCAGAATGACGGGGAACACTGAAGCTTTCTTT.

J is TRBJ2-5 and V is TRBV9, with D perhaps matching TRBD1 (6 bases). Germline loops: CDR1 SGDLS, CDR2 YYNGEE. V shed 3 bases and J shed 1 base, with 10 bases lying between them. The CDR3 is 14 amino acids. CDR3 loop: CASSAKGVQETQYF. The CDR3 DNA follows: TGTGCCAGCAGCGCAAAGGGGGTCCAAGAGACCCAGTACTTC.

The genes are TRBV25-1 and TRBJ2-1, with D maybe TRBD1 (6 bases). The CDR3 contains 15 residues. V dropped 5 bases and J dropped 2 bases, with 13 bases sitting between them. CDR1 is MGHDK, CDR2 SYGVNS, per germline. The chain's CDR3 is CASSTLRTAYNEQFF. The CDR3 region has the DNA TGTGCCAGCAGTACCCTAAGGACAGCCTACAATGAGCAGTTCTTC.

This chain links TRBV27 with TRBJ2-5, with 7 bases aligning to TRBD1. The V gene end was trimmed by 2 bases and the J gene end by 3 bases; junction bases not matched to a gene: 3. Germline CDR1 MNHEY, CDR2 SMNVEV (reference sequence). The CDR3 is 14 residues long. CDR3 nucleotides: TGTGCCAGCAGTTTAGGGACAGTCAAAGAGACCCAGTACTTC. Translation gives CASSLGTVKETQYF.

This clone was detected only a few times. The chain carries TRBV30 and TRBJ1-5; D remains ambiguous. This CDR3 is built from 12 residues. Deletions cut 1 base from V and 7 bases from J, with 8 bases between. Germline CDR1 reads GTSNPN; CDR2 reads SVGIG (reference sequence). The CDR3 DNA sequence: TGTGCCTGGAGTGCCCCGGGGCAGCCCCAGCATTTT. This sequence encodes CAWSAPGQPQHF.

The rearrangement uses TRBV19 and TRBJ2-7, with 7 bases lining up with TRBD1. CDR1 is LNHDA and CDR2 is SQIVND in the germline V gene (reference sequence). J gave up 2 bases and V 4 bases, and 8 bases lay outside the gene matches. The CDR3 totals 15 residues. The CDR3 nucleotides are TGTGCCAGTAGTAAACCGGGACAGATAACCTACGAGCAGTACTTC. Its translation is CASSKPGQITYEQYF. The full variable domain, with the rest looked up from reference TRBV19 and TRBJ2-7, is DGGITQSPKYLFRKEGQNVTLSCEQNLNHDAMYWYRQDPGQGLRLIYYSQIVNDFQKGDIAEGYSVSREKKESFPLTVTSAQKNPTAFYLCASSKPGQITYEQYFGPGTRLTVT.

This clone occurred a few times. V usage is TRBV28 and J usage is TRBJ1-2; D gene ambiguous. The CDR3 consists of 12 residues. Germline loops: CDR1 MDHEN, CDR2 SYDVKM. V lost 7 bases and J lost 8, with 14 bases in between. CDR3 amino acids: CASTVSHVGYTF. The CDR3, as DNA: TGTGCCAGCACCGTTTCACACGTCGGCTACACCTTC.

In this sample, this clone turned up a few times. This chain connects TRBV14 to TRBJ2-7; perhaps TRBD2 as D (5 bases). CDR1 and CDR2 (germline): SGHDN, FVKESK. CDR3 length: 12 amino acids. V lost 4 bases and J lost 3, with 7 bases in between. CDR3: CASSPGSYEQYF. DNA for the CDR3: TGTGCCAGCAGCCCGGGGAGCTACGAGCAGTACTTC.

The table lists this clone with a few counts. The rearrangement joins TRBV7-2 to TRBJ1-2; D gene unclear. V gave up 4 bases and J gave up 4 bases, with 13 bases separating them. The length of the CDR3 is 14 residues. The germline CDR1 and CDR2 sequences are SGHTA and FQGNSA. CDR3 bases: TGTGCCAGCAGCTACGCCTACGGGAGCTATGGCTACACCTTC. It specifies CASSYAYGSYGYTF.

This clone was observed a handful of times. The rearrangement uses TRBV4-2 and TRBJ2-7; 7 positions match TRBD2. The V gene end was trimmed by 2 bases and the J gene end by 0 bases; junction bases not matched to a gene: 4. CDR1 and CDR2 from the germline V gene are LGHNA and YNFKEQ. CDR3 length: 15 residues. The CDR3 is CASSQPGDYSYEQYF. DNA for the CDR3: TGTGCCAGCAGCCAACCGGGGGACTACTCCTACGAGCAGTACTTC.

The chain has TRBV29-1 and TRBJ2-3; 8 nucleotides agree with TRBD1. The CDR3 loop spans 15 amino acids. Germline assignment: CDR1 SQVTM and CDR2 ANQGSEA. Trimming cost V 4 bases and J 6 bases; bases outside gene matches: 12. The CDR3 sequence is CSVAQDRVPLDTQYF. As DNA, the CDR3 is TGCAGCGTTGCCCAGGACAGGGTCCCTCTGGATACGCAGTATTTT.

V gene TRBV7-9 combines with J gene TRBJ2-1, with TRBD2 matching 7 bases. The CDR3 loop spans 17 amino acids. Germline lookup yields CDR1 SEHNR and CDR2 FQNEAQ (reference sequence). The V gene end was trimmed by 3 bases and the J gene end by 8 bases; junction bases not matched to a gene: 16. CDR3 DNA sequence: TGTGCCAGCAGCTTGAGACGTGGCGGGAGACGGCTCGATGAGCAGTTCTTC. Amino acids: CASSLRRGGRRLDEQFF.